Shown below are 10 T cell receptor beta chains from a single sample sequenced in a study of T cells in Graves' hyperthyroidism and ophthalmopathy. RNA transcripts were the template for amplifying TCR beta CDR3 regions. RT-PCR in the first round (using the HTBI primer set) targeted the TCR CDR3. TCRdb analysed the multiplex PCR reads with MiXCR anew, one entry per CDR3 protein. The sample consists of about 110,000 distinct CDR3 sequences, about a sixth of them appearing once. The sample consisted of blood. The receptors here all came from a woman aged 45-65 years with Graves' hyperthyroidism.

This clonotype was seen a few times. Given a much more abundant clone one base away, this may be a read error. As DNA, the CDR3 is TGTGCCAGCAGTTTTGAGGACAGGGGGGTCTACGAGCAGTACTTC. Amino acids: CASSFEDRGVYEQYF. The chain joins TRBV28 to TRBJ2-7; 10 bases match TRBD1. Trimming at V came to 3 bases and at J to 3 bases, leaving 5 bases not matched to a gene. This CDR3 has 15 amino acids. Germline CDR1 reads MDHEN; CDR2 reads SYDVKM.

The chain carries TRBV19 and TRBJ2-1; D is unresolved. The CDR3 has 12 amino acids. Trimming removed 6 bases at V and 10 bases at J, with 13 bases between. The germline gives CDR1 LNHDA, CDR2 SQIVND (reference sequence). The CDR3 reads CASRPSGREQFF. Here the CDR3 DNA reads TGTGCCAGTAGGCCCTCCGGGCGGGAGCAGTTCTTC.

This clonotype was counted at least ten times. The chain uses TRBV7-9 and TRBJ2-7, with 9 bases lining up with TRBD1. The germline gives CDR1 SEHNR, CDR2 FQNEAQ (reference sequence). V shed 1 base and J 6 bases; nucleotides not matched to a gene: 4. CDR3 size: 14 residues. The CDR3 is CASSLEGQGSEQYV. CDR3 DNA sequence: TGTGCCAGCAGCTTAGAGGGACAGGGAAGCGAGCAGTACGTC.

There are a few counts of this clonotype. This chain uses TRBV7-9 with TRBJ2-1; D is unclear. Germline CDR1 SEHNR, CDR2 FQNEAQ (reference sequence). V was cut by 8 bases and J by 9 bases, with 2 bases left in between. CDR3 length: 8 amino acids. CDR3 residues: CASPEQFF. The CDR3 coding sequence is TGTGCCAGCCCTGAGCAGTTCTTC.

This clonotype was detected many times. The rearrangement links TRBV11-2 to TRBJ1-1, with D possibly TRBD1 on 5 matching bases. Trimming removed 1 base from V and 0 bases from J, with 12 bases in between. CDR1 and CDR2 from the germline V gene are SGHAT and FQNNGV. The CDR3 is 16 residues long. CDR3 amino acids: CASSLGEGIMNTEAFF. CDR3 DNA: TGTGCCAGCAGCTTAGGTGAGGGGATCATGAACACTGAAGCTTTCTTT. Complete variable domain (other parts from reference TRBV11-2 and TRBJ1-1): EAGVAQSPRYKIIEKRQSVAFWCNPISGHATLYWYQQILGQGPKLLIQFQNNGVVDDSQLPKDRFSAERLKGVDSTLKIQPAKLEDSAVYLCASSLGEGIMNTEAFFGQGTRLTVV.

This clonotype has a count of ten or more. The CDR3 is CASSSRAGSGELFF. CDR3 nucleotide sequence: TGTGCCAGCAGTTCCAGGGCGGGTTCCGGGGAGCTGTTTTTT. The chain joins TRBV6-2 or TRBV6-3 to TRBJ2-2; D may be TRBD1 or TRBD2 (5 bases each). Germline V gene lookup returns CDR1 MNHEY and CDR2 SVGEGT. This CDR3 has 14 residues. V lost 4 bases and J lost 6, with 12 bases in between.

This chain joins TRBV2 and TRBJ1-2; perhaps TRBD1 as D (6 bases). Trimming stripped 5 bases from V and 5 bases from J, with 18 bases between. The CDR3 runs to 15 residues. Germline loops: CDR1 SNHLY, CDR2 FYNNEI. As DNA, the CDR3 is TGTGCCAGCAGTCCACAGGGTGGCGGGGGTTATGGCTACACCTTC. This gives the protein CASSPQGGGGYGYTF.

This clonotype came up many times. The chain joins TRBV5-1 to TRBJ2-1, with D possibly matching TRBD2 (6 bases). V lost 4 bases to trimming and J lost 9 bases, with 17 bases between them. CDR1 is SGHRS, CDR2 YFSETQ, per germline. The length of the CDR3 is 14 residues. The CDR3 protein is CASSRYRTGGEQFF. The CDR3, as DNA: TGCGCCAGCAGCCGCTACCGCACCGGGGGTGAGCAGTTCTTC.

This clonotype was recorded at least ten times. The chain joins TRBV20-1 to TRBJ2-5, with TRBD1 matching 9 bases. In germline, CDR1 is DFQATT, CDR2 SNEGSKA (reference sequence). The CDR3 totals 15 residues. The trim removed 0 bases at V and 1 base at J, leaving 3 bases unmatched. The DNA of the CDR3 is TGCAGTGCTAGAGATGACAGGGGGTTCCAAGAGACCCAGTACTTC. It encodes CSARDDRGFQETQYF.

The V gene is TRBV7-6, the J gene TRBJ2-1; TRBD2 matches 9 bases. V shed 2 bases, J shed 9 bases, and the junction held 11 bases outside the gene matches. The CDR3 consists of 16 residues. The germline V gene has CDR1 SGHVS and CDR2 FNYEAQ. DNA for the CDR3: TGTGCCAGCAGCTTAAGATTAGCTAGCGGGATAGTTGAGCAGTTCTTC. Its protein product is CASSLRLASGIVEQFF.